This T cell receptor beta chain was documented in a study of tumor and adjacent non-tumor tissue in lung cancer. Germline V CDR1 and CDR2: DFQATT, SNEGSKA (reference sequence). Trimming removed 5 bases at V and 0 bases at J, with 17 bases between. The CDR3 loop spans 16 amino acids. Three rounds of nested PCR, following a modified ARM-PCR protocol, produced the TCRbeta library. Each CDR3 protein is one row after TCRdb ran MiXCR on the multiplex PCR reads. Among more than 35,000 distinct CDR3 sequences listed, 60% to 70% were seen once. RNA was extracted from bulk tissue without any cell sorting. This non-tumor lung sample came from over 3 cm beyond the tumor edge. This clonotype was seen ten or more times.

Sample: distant non-tumor lung tissue. The V call is TRBV20-1, the J call TRBJ1-5, with D possibly being TRBD1 (5 bases). This receptor was identified in a woman aged 40 to 50 with non-small cell lung cancer. DNA of the CDR3: TGCAGTGCTCAGAGGGAGACAGCTTATAGCAATCAGCCCCAGCATTTT. It yields the protein CSAQRETAYSNQPQHF.